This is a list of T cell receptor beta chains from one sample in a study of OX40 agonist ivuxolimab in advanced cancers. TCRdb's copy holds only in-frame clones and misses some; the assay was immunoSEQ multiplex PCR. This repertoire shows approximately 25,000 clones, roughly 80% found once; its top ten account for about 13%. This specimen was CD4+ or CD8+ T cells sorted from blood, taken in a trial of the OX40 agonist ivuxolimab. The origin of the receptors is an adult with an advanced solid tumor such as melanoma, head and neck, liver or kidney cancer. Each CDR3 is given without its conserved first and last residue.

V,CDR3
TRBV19,ASSEVPGQGRHT
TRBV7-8,ASSRDTKSGNTIY
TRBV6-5,ASSYSGQGHYEQY
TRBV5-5,ASSSGLDRGTDTQY
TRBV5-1,ASSFNPYNEQF
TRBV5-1,ASSLGVSYEQY
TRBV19,ASTRLAGSTDTQY
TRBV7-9,ASSSSTGNNSPLH
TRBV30,AWRGDGTANYGYT
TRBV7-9,ASSLGWGGRNQPQH
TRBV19,ASSIDGAYIYGYT
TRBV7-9,ARGFSGTNTGELF
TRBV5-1,ASSLNRSGVSQETQY
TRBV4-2,ASSRSVGESYGYT